These 16 T cell receptor beta chains originate from one sample sequenced in a study of human T cells and chemical hapten exposure. TCRdb recomputed calls from the RACE reads with MiXCR, one row per CDR3 protein. The sample has roughly 40,000 distinct CDR3 sequences, 9.5% to 15% seen once; the top ten hold under 7.5%. Time point defined: pre-sensitization, week 0. Treatment: therapeutic diphenylcyclopropenone sensitization with weekly scalp DPC. Specimen: whole blood, collected in connection with sensitization to the hapten diphenylcyclopropenone (DPC). The receptor source for this set is a woman under 40 with alopecia areata. Some clones in this sample may be carry-over from other donors' samples.

The V gene is TRBV5-4, the J gene TRBJ2-5, with 7 positions matching TRBD2. The CDR3 consists of 16 residues. Germline-derived CDR1 and CDR2 are SGHNT and YYREEE (reference sequence). V dropped 1 base and J dropped 4; count of bases not matched to a gene: 10. Written as DNA, the CDR3 is TGTGCCAGCAGCTTGTTATCGCGGGAGTCTCGAGAGACCCAGTACTTC. It yields the protein CASSLLSRESRETQYF.

The chain carries TRBV11-2 and TRBJ2-3, with D maybe TRBD2 (6 bases). This CDR3 is built from 15 residues. Germline V gives CDR1 SGHAT, CDR2 FQNNGV. Trimming shortened V by 4 bases and J by 0 bases, and 11 bases separated the two germline ends. The DNA of the CDR3 is TGTGCCAGCAGCTCCCTTCGGGGGAGCACAGATACGCAGTATTTT. Protein: CASSSLRGSTDTQYF. The full variable domain, its missing parts supplied by reference TRBV11-2 and TRBJ2-3, is EAGVAQSPRYKIIEKRQSVAFWCNPISGHATLYWYQQILGQGPKLLIQFQNNGVVDDSQLPKDRFSAERLKGVDSTLKIQPAKLEDSAVYLCASSSLRGSTDTQYFGPGTRLTVL.

The chain links TRBV20-1 to TRBJ1-3; no firm D call. V lost 2 bases and J 0 bases, leaving 23 bases between the germline ends. Germline V gene data show CDR1 as DFQATT and CDR2 as SNEGSKA (reference sequence). There are 19 residues in the CDR3. CDR3 DNA: TGCAGTGCTAGACCCCCAAGACCGTCGCCCCCTTACTCTGGAAACACCATATATTTT. Translating it yields CSARPPRPSPPYSGNTIYF.

A note on this clonotype: One junction end does not reproduce the germline sequence, and a read error may be involved. The V and J genes are TRBV20-1 and TRBJ1-2; D is unclear. This CDR3 spans 13 amino acids. CDR1 is DFQATT, CDR2 SNEGSKA, per germline (reference sequence). Written as DNA, the CDR3 is TGCAGTGCTCGAGATACCCCTGGAATCGGCTACACCTTC. Amino acid sequence: CSARDTPGIGYTF.

This clonotype was seen more than once but under ten times. V gene TRBV3-1 combines with J gene TRBJ1-1, with 8 nucleotides matching TRBD1. CDR1 is LGHDT and CDR2 is YNNKEL in the germline V gene (reference sequence). CDR3 length equals 12 residues. The V segment lost 2 bases and the J segment 10 bases; nucleotides outside the gene matches: 3. The CDR3 DNA reads as TGTGCCAGCAGCCAACGACAGGGGTCAGCTTTCTTT. This sequence encodes CASSQRQGSAFF.

This clonotype was observed at least ten times. V gene TRBV30 combines with J gene TRBJ2-3, with unresolved D. The CDR3 totals 12 residues. Germline V lookup: CDR1 GTSNPN, CDR2 SVGIG (reference sequence). The V end was cut by 1 base, the J end by 6 bases, with 8 bases between. The CDR3 sequence: CAWSGSDDTQYF. The CDR3 DNA reads TGTGCCTGGAGTGGTTCCGATGATACGCAGTATTTT.

On this clonotype itself: A much larger clone lies a single base off, so this may be a read error. The chain carries TRBV7-2 and TRBJ1-6; 8 bases are a match to TRBD1. The CDR3 is 16 residues long. Germline V lookup: CDR1 SGHTA, CDR2 FQGNSA. CDR3 coding DNA: TGTGCCAGCAGCTTCGGACAGGGCGGACATCGTTCAACCCTCCACTTT. Its translation: CASSFGQGGHRSTLHF. Filled out from reference TRBV7-2 and TRBJ1-6, the complete variable domain reads GAGVSQSPSNKVTEKGKDVELRCDPISGHTALYWYRQSLGQGLEFLIYFQGNSAPDKSGLPSDRFSAERTGGSVSTLTIQRTQQEDSAVYLCASSFGQGGHRSTLHFGNGTRLTVT.

This clonotype showed up many times. This chain links TRBV15 with TRBJ1-1; 7 nucleotides line up with TRBD1. The CDR3 has 15 residues. CDR1 LNHNV and CDR2 YYDKDF come from the germline V gene (reference sequence). With 3 bases clipped from V and 2 bases from J, the junction kept 6 bases outside the gene matches. The CDR3 is CATSSYRGGNTEAFF. As DNA, the CDR3 is TGTGCCACCAGCAGTTACAGGGGAGGTAACACTGAAGCTTTCTTT.

This clonotype was seen repeatedly, ten times or more. The chain employs TRBV24-1 and TRBJ1-5; D gene unclear. Trimming shortened V by 2 bases and J by 0 bases, and 10 bases separated the two germline ends. Germline V gene data show CDR1 as KGHDR and CDR2 as SFDVKD. This CDR3 is 16 amino acids long. The CDR3 region is CATSDSTFSSNQPQHF. The CDR3 DNA is TGTGCCACCAGTGATTCAACATTTTCTAGCAATCAGCCCCAGCATTTT.

Many counts were recorded for this clonotype. The chain couples TRBV6-6 to TRBJ2-4; the D is unclear. Germline V gene sequence: CDR1 MNHNY, CDR2 SVGAGI (reference sequence). Trimming removed 6 bases at V and 1 base at J, with 7 bases between. The CDR3 consists of 13 residues. DNA of the CDR3: TGTGCCAGCAGGACGCTTGCCAAAAACATTCAGTACTTC. It specifies CASRTLAKNIQYF.

The chain combines TRBV28 with TRBJ1-6, with 8 bases matching TRBD1. J was trimmed by 10 bases and V by 5 bases; bases with no gene match: 16. The germline CDR1 and CDR2 sequences are MDHEN and SYDVKM. The CDR3 sequence is 17 residues long. CDR3 DNA: TGTGCCAGCAGTCCGGAATCCAGGGGGCGGATTGGGTCACCCCTCCACTTT. Translated, it gives CASSPESRGRIGSPLHF.

This clonotype was counted between two and nine times. The V gene is TRBV7-9, the J gene TRBJ1-2; unclear D gene. Germline CDR1 and CDR2: SEHNR and FQNEAQ (reference sequence). With 5 bases removed from V and 4 bases from J, the gap between germline ends came to 11 bases. This CDR3 has 13 residues. CDR3 protein: CASSPDGFYGYTF. The DNA of the CDR3 is TGTGCCAGCAGCCCGGACGGGTTCTATGGCTACACCTTC.

Ten or more counts support this clonotype. This rearrangement joins TRBV29-1 to TRBJ2-7; the D call may be TRBD1 or TRBD2 (5 bases each). Germline V CDR1 and CDR2: SQVTM, ANQGSEA. The V end was cut by 7 bases, the J end by 6 bases, with 16 bases between. The CDR3 is 12 amino acids. The DNA for the CDR3 is TGCAGCGCTCGGGACCTTTGGGCCGAGCAGTACTTC. Protein sequence: CSARDLWAEQYF.

Only a few counts were recorded for this clonotype. The chain carries TRBV29-1 and TRBJ2-2; the match to TRBD1 covers 9 bases. CDR3 length: 14 amino acids. With 6 bases clipped from V and 5 bases from J, the junction kept 7 bases outside the gene matches. Per germline, CDR1 SQVTM and CDR2 ANQGSEA. The CDR3: CSVNPGQGTGELFF. The CDR3 bases are TGCAGCGTAAACCCGGGACAGGGAACCGGGGAGCTGTTTTTT.

This clonotype was detected a few times. The chain recombines TRBV2 with TRBJ1-2; D is possibly TRBD1 (5 bases). V was trimmed by 2 bases and J by 13 bases, leaving 14 bases between them. The germline gives CDR1 SNHLY, CDR2 FYNNEI. The length of the CDR3 is 12 residues. For the CDR3, the DNA is TGTGCCAGCAGTGAAAGAGGGGCCGGACCCACCTTC. It yields the protein CASSERGAGPTF.

This chain joins TRBV9 and TRBJ1-2; D may be TRBD1 (5 bases). Germline CDR1 SGDLS, CDR2 YYNGEE. Between the trimmed V and J ends, which lost 3 bases and 5 bases, there was a span of 20 bases. The CDR3 consists of 16 residues. The CDR3 loop is CASSDAQGLGLYGYTF. As DNA, the CDR3 is TGTGCCAGCAGCGACGCCCAGGGCTTAGGCTTATATGGCTACACCTTC.